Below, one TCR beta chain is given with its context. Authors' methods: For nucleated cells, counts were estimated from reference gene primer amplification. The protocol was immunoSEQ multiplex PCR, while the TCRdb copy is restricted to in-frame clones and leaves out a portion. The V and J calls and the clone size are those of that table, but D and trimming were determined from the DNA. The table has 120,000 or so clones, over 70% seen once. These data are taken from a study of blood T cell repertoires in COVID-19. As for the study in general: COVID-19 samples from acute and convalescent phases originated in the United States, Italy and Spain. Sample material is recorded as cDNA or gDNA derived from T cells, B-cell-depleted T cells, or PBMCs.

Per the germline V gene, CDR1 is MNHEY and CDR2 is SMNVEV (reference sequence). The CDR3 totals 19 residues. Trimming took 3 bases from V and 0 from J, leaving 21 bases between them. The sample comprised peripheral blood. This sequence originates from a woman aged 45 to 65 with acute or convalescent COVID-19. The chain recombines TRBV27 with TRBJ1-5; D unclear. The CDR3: CASSFRPTVGLGSNQPQHF. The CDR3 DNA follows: TGTGCCAGCAGTTTTCGGCCCACCGTCGGGTTGGGTAGCAATCAGCCCCAGCATTTT.